This TCR beta chain is from a study of T cells in Graves' hyperthyroidism and ophthalmopathy. There were TCR beta CDR3 regions amplified from RNA transcripts. TCR CDR3 underwent first-round RT-PCR with the HTBI primer set. TCRdb reprocessed the multiplex PCR reads via MiXCR and lists one record per CDR3 protein. The sample records fewer than 450,000 distinct CDR3 sequences, 15% to 20% being singletons. The CDR3 has 17 residues. The V gene lost 1 base and the J gene lost 0 bases, with 13 bases spanning the gap. Looked up from germline, CDR1 is SGHVS and CDR2 is FQNEAQ. This clonotype has a count of ten or more. Disease duration was under 3 months in the ophthalmopathy patients, who also had a Clinical Activity Score of at least 3 and a NOSPECS grade of at least 4.

J is TRBJ1-5 and V is TRBV7-8, with a tentative D call TRBD1 (5 bases). Material: blood. This TCR derives from a man aged 18 to 30 with Graves' ophthalmopathy. CDR3 sequence reads: CASSLGRVEGSNQPQHF. The CDR3 DNA follows: TGTGCCAGCAGCTTAGGCAGGGTAGAGGGTAGCAATCAGCCCCAGCATTTT.